One and the same sample provided the 16 T cell receptor beta chains below, sequenced in a study of T cell repertoires in cytomegalovirus infection. TCRdb redid the calling of the reads with MiXCR, one entry per CDR3 protein. The repertoire has 51,000 or so distinct CDR3 sequences, around a fifth of them found once; the top ten carry about four fifths. Their recognized antigens are unknown. The sample was CD8+ T cells from cultured PBMCs, taken from culture after CMV antigen stimulation. The receptor source for this set is a human donor in good health (CMV status not recorded). Some clones in this sample may be carry-over from other donors' samples.

This chain connects TRBV4-1 to TRBJ1-5; no clear D. Germline CDR1 and CDR2: MGHRA and YSYEKL. The CDR3 is 13 residues long. Trimming pared 0 bases from V and 7 bases from J, leaving 7 bases between. The DNA of the CDR3 is TGCGCCAGCAGCCAAGATCTCGGGCAGCCCCAGCATTTT. This sequence encodes CASSQDLGQPQHF.

The chain has TRBV19 and TRBJ1-1, with D hard to call. Germline loops: CDR1 LNHDA, CDR2 SQIVND (reference sequence). V lost 3 bases and J lost 2, with 13 bases in between. The CDR3 length is 15 residues. CDR3 loop: CASSISLNPNTEAFF. CDR3 DNA sequence: TGTGCCAGTAGTATCTCGCTGAACCCCAACACTGAAGCTTTCTTT.

This clonotype showed up just a few times. The chain has TRBV28 and TRBJ2-7, with 7 bases identical to TRBD1. Germline CDR1 is MDHEN and CDR2 is SYDVKM. The CDR3 covers 15 residues. The V gene end was trimmed by 7 bases and the J gene end by 1 base; junction bases not matched to a gene: 10. Here the CDR3 reads CASIPLRDRSYEQYF. Written as DNA, the CDR3 is TGTGCCAGCATCCCTCTTAGGGACAGATCCTACGAGCAGTACTTC. The whole variable domain, filled in from reference TRBV28 and TRBJ2-7, reads DVKVTQSSRYLVKRTGEKVFLECVQDMDHENMFWYRQDPGLGLRLIYFSYDVKMKEKGDIPEGYSVSREKKERFSLILESASTNQTSMYLCASIPLRDRSYEQYFGPGTRLTVT.

This clonotype has just a few counts. This chain uses TRBV10-2 with TRBJ1-2, with a tentative D call TRBD1 (6 bases). This CDR3 is built from 17 residues. Germline values: CDR1 WSHSY, CDR2 SAAADI. V was shortened by 6 bases and J by 2 bases, with 22 bases between the two germline ends. CDR3 bases: TGCGCCAGCAGGCTCAAACAGGGATTGCCGTCCAACTATGGCTACACCTTC. Translating it yields CASRLKQGLPSNYGYTF.

V is TRBV4-1 and J is TRBJ2-5, with 7 bases that match TRBD1. Germline values: CDR1 MGHRA, CDR2 YSYEKL. The V and J ends lost 3 bases and 5 bases, in that order; junction bases with no gene match: 6. The CDR3 runs to 14 residues. CDR3 nucleotide sequence: TGCGCCAGCAGCCACAGACAGGGAATGGAGACCCAGTACTTC. It is translated as CASSHRQGMETQYF.

There are a few counts of this clonotype. This rearrangement joins TRBV11-2 to TRBJ1-4; 9 nucleotides align to TRBD1. J lost 8 bases, V lost 5 bases, and 9 bases had no gene match. Germline V gives CDR1 SGHAT, CDR2 FQNNGV. This CDR3 region has 15 residues. CDR3 in amino acids: CASSAPGQGGEKLFF. Here the CDR3 DNA reads TGTGCCAGCAGCGCGCCGGGACAGGGCGGCGAAAAACTGTTTTTT.

This chain links TRBV29-1 with TRBJ2-5; D is ambiguous. This CDR3 comprises 12 residues. V was trimmed by 5 bases and J by 3 bases, leaving 10 bases between them. Germline V gene data show CDR1 as SQVTM and CDR2 as ANQGSEA. In nucleotides, the CDR3 is TGCAGCGTTCCGTCCTGGGAAGAGACCCAGTACTTC. It translates to CSVPSWEETQYF.

The sample holds a few counts of this clonotype. This chain joins TRBV15 and TRBJ2-1, with 9 nucleotides matching TRBD2. The J segment lost 7 bases and the V segment lost 4 bases, leaving 8 bases of the junction unmatched. The CDR3 sequence is 15 residues long. Germline lookup yields CDR1 LNHNV and CDR2 YYDKDF (reference sequence). CDR3 in amino acids: CATSKERGVLNEQFF. The CDR3 DNA reads TGTGCCACCAGCAAGGAGCGGGGGGTCCTGAATGAGCAGTTCTTC.

The chain has TRBV7-6 and TRBJ2-1; no definite D call. Looked up from germline, CDR1 is SGHVS and CDR2 is FNYEAQ. The CDR3 extends over 11 amino acids. Trimming stripped 6 bases from V and 9 bases from J, with 9 bases between. The CDR3 DNA reads as TGTGCCAGCAGTTCTAGTGGTGAGCAGTTCTTC. This translates into CASSSSGEQFF.

The V gene is TRBV7-8, the J gene TRBJ1-4; 8 positions agree with TRBD1. The CDR3 consists of 18 residues. The V segment lost 0 bases and the J segment 1 base; nucleotides outside the gene matches: 7. CDR1 and CDR2 from the germline V gene are SGHVS and FQNEAQ. The CDR3 coding sequence is TGTGCCAGCAGCTTAGCGATCGGCAGGGGGCGAACTAATGAAAAACTGTTTTTT. Translated: CASSLAIGRGRTNEKLFF.

V is TRBV7-8 and J is TRBJ1-1, with D perhaps TRBD1 (6 bases). Germline values: CDR1 SGHVS, CDR2 FQNEAQ. Trimming cost V 1 base and J 7 bases, with 13 bases left between them. The CDR3 is 14 residues long. The CDR3 loop is CASSLGGGQLEAFF. CDR3 bases: TGTGCCAGCAGCTTAGGGGGAGGACAGCTTGAAGCTTTCTTT.

The rearrangement links TRBV28 to TRBJ2-2, with D perhaps matching TRBD2 (6 bases). The germline gives CDR1 MDHEN, CDR2 SYDVKM. Trimming took 4 bases from V and 2 from J, leaving 17 bases between them. The CDR3 length is 17 residues. CDR3 nucleotides: TGTGCCAGCAGTTGGAACACGGGACTGCCAAACACCGGGGAGCTGTTTTTT. Protein product: CASSWNTGLPNTGELFF. Full variable domain (remainder filled in from reference TRBV28 and TRBJ2-2): DVKVTQSSRYLVKRTGEKVFLECVQDMDHENMFWYRQDPGLGLRLIYFSYDVKMKEKGDIPEGYSVSREKKERFSLILESASTNQTSMYLCASSWNTGLPNTGELFFGEGSRLTVL.

This rearrangement joins TRBV7-9 to TRBJ1-5; D may be TRBD1 (5 bases). Germline V gene lookup returns CDR1 SEHNR and CDR2 FQNEAQ (reference sequence). The V and J ends lost 5 bases and 4 bases respectively, with 12 bases between them. This CDR3 region has 14 residues. CDR3 DNA: TGTGCCAGCAGCCCCCCGGGGGTAAATCAGCCCCAGCATTTT. Its translation is CASSPPGVNQPQHF.

This clonotype has just a few counts. The CDR3: CASSFGTANTGELFF. The CDR3 bases are TGTGCCAGCAGCTTCGGGACAGCGAACACCGGGGAGCTGTTTTTT. J is TRBJ2-2 and V is TRBV5-6, with 7 bases aligning to TRBD1. Germline-derived CDR1 and CDR2 are SGHDT and YYEEEE. The CDR3 covers 15 residues. Trimming took 2 bases from V and 0 from J; bases not matched to a gene: 1. The whole variable domain, filled in from reference TRBV5-6 and TRBJ2-2, reads DAGVTQSPTHLIKTRGQQVTLRCSPKSGHDTVSWYQQALGQGPQFIFQYYEEEERQRGNFPDRFSGHQFPNYSSELNVNALLLGDSALYLCASSFGTANTGELFFGEGSRLTVL.

This clonotype has only a few counts. V usage is TRBV6-2 or TRBV6-3 and J usage is TRBJ2-3, with a tentative D call TRBD2 (6 bases). This CDR3 has 14 residues. Trimming stripped 4 bases from V and 5 bases from J, with 13 bases between. Looked up from germline, CDR1 is MNHEY and CDR2 is SVGEGT. CDR3 in amino acids: CASSFVRGIDTQYF. The DNA of the CDR3 is TGTGCCAGCAGTTTCGTCCGGGGGATAGATACGCAGTATTTT.

The chain employs TRBV7-9 and TRBJ2-7; no firm D call. The CDR3 loop spans 16 amino acids. Germline V lookup: CDR1 SEHNR, CDR2 FQNEAQ (reference sequence). Trimming cost V 3 bases and J 0 bases, with 15 bases left between them. The CDR3 reads CASSFGSAGNSYEQYF. In nucleotides, the CDR3 is TGTGCCAGCAGCTTTGGGTCTGCAGGTAACTCCTACGAGCAGTACTTC. The entire variable domain, with the rest obtained from reference TRBV7-9 and TRBJ2-7, is as follows: DTGVSQNPRHKITKRGQNVTFRCDPISEHNRLYWYRQTLGQGPEFLTYFQNEAQLEKSRLLSDRFSAERPKGSFSTLEIQRTEQGDSAMYLCASSFGSAGNSYEQYFGPGTRLTVT.